This T cell receptor (beta chain) originates from a study of OX40 agonist ivuxolimab in advanced cancers. Study-wide context: Ivuxolimab doses were 0.01, 0.1, 0.3, 1.5, 3 or 10 mg/kg every 2 weeks. From roughly 20 to 90 years was the age range, with a mean of about 54 years, and nearly 85% were male. Findings and limits, study-wide: The specificity for antigen of the expanded peripheral T cells was not determined. CD4+ T cells averaged fewer expanded clones than CD8+ T cells.

The CDR3 is 15 amino acids. Trimming at V came to 5 bases and at J to 6 bases, leaving 10 bases not matched to a gene. CDR1 KGHSH and CDR2 LQKENI come from the germline V gene. Some clones are missing from TCRdb's copy, which holds only in-frame ones; the method was immunoSEQ multiplex PCR. The table records roughly 60,000 clones, 91% of them present only once. This clone has only one observation. What it recognizes is unknown. The sequence derives from an adult with an advanced solid tumor such as melanoma, head and neck, liver or kidney cancer. V usage is TRBV18 and J usage is TRBJ2-1, with TRBD2 identical over 7 bases. Sequencing used CD4+ or CD8+ T cells sorted from blood, obtained in a trial of the OX40 agonist ivuxolimab. This CDR3 reads CASSAGGSASNEQFF. The CDR3 DNA sequence: TGTGCCAGCTCAGCCGGCGGGAGTGCGAGCAATGAGCAGTTCTTC.